The 5 T cell receptor beta chains listed next were all sequenced from one sample in a study of T cells in Graves' hyperthyroidism and ophthalmopathy. RNA transcripts provided the source from which TCR beta CDR3 regions were amplified. Using the HTBI primer set, a first-round RT-PCR was run on the TCR CDR3. TCRdb fed the multiplex PCR reads into MiXCR, producing one record per CDR3 protein. The sample yields under 350,000 distinct CDR3 sequences, roughly 23% seen once. Sequenced sample: blood. The receptors here all came from a woman aged 50 to 60 with Graves' hyperthyroidism.

This clonotype was recorded at least ten times. The chain is built from TRBV7-2 and TRBJ2-5; D may be TRBD1 (6 bases). The CDR3 consists of 14 residues. Germline loops: CDR1 SGHTA, CDR2 FQGNSA. Trimming pared 6 bases from V and 2 bases from J, leaving 13 bases between. CDR3 region: CASSFGTYQETQYF. For the CDR3, the DNA is TGTGCCAGCAGTTTTGGGACATATCAAGAGACCCAGTACTTC.

This clonotype has a handful of counts. The gene calls are TRBV20-1 and TRBJ1-5, with unresolved D. Trimming removed 0 bases at V and 7 bases at J, with 13 bases between. Germline V gene sequence: CDR1 DFQATT, CDR2 SNEGSKA (reference sequence). The CDR3 covers 14 residues. CDR3: CSARDRRLGQPQHF. For the CDR3, the DNA is TGCAGTGCTAGAGATCGCAGGCTCGGGCAGCCCCAGCATTTT.

With regard to this clonotype: The junction does not match germline at one end; this may be a read error. J is TRBJ2-1 and V is TRBV6-5; D is unresolved. Germline loops: CDR1 MNHEY, CDR2 SVGAGI. CDR3 length equals 12 residues. The CDR3 DNA reads TGTGCCAGCAGTTTCTCAGGCAATGTGCAGTTCTTC. This sequence encodes CASSFSGNVQFF.

The table lists this clonotype with a few counts. The gene calls are TRBV12-3 or TRBV12-4 and TRBJ2-2; 13 bases are a match to TRBD2. The J segment lost 5 bases and the V segment lost 7 bases, leaving 7 bases of the junction unmatched. The CDR3 has 16 amino acids. DNA for the CDR3: TGTGCCAGCACCATCGGACTAGCGGGGGTTACCGGGGAGCTGTTTTTT. Translating gives CASTIGLAGVTGELFF.

The CDR3 DNA is TGTGCCAGCAGCGTCGTCGAGGGGGCAACCGGGGAGCTGTTTTTT. It is translated as CASSVVEGATGELFF. The V and J genes are TRBV9 and TRBJ2-2; 7 bases map to TRBD1. Germline CDR1 reads SGDLS; CDR2 reads YYNGEE. V gave up 2 bases and J gave up 5 bases; unmatched junction bases: 6. The CDR3 has 15 amino acids.